One and the same sample provided the 31 T cell receptor beta chains below, sequenced in a study of OX40 agonist ivuxolimab in advanced cancers. Method: immunoSEQ multiplex PCR; TCRdb's copy keeps in-frame clones and lacks some. In the table there are 75,000 to 95,000 clones, about 89% of which are singletons. Sequenced here: CD4+ or CD8+ T cells sorted from blood, sampled in a trial of the OX40 agonist ivuxolimab. The receptors here all came from an adult with an advanced solid tumor such as melanoma, head and neck, liver or kidney cancer.

This rearrangement joins TRBV6-5 to TRBJ1-5, with TRBD1 identical over 7 bases. With V trimmed by 2 bases and J by 5 bases, 6 bases remained unmatched. CDR1 and CDR2 from the germline V gene are MNHEY and SVGAGI. The CDR3 runs 15 residues. The CDR3 reads CASSYNRGSDQPQHF. The CDR3 DNA is TGTGCCAGCAGTTACAACAGGGGCTCCGATCAGCCCCAGCATTTT.

The chain is built from TRBV6-5 and TRBJ2-5; tentative D call: TRBD2 (6 bases). V was trimmed by 6 bases and J by 7 bases, leaving 15 bases between them. This CDR3 contains 13 residues. The germline V gene has CDR1 MNHEY and CDR2 SVGAGI. The CDR3 loop is CASSEGGIGTQYF. CDR3 sequence (DNA): TGTGCCAGCAGCGAAGGAGGGATCGGGACCCAGTACTTC.

The chain combines TRBV18 with TRBJ2-3, with unresolved D. Trimming took 3 bases from V and 3 from J, leaving 13 bases between them. The CDR3 is made up of 15 amino acids. Germline CDR1 reads KGHSH; CDR2 reads LQKENI. CDR3 sequence reads: CASSPSISFTDTQYF. As DNA, the CDR3 is TGTGCCAGCTCACCCTCAATAAGCTTTACAGATACGCAGTATTTT. The whole variable domain, remainder taken from reference TRBV18 and TRBJ2-3, is NAGVMQNPRHLVRRRGQEARLRCSPMKGHSHVYWYRQLPEEGLKFMVYLQKENIIDESGMPKERFSAEFPKEGPSILRIQQVVRGDSAAYFCASSPSISFTDTQYFGPGTRLTVL.

V gene TRBV7-9 combines with J gene TRBJ1-1; TRBD1 aligns across 9 bases. The germline gives CDR1 SEHNR, CDR2 FQNEAQ (reference sequence). This CDR3 spans 15 amino acids. Unmatched junction bases numbered 6, after V lost 4 bases and J lost 3 bases. The CDR3 reads CASSSPTGGYTEAFF. Written as DNA, the CDR3 is TGTGCCAGCAGCTCGCCGACAGGGGGATACACTGAAGCTTTCTTT.

The genes are TRBV2 and TRBJ1-4; TRBD1 matches 10 bases. The CDR3 consists of 11 residues. The junction had 5 bases not matched to a gene; V was cut back by 9 bases and J by 13 bases. CDR1 is SNHLY and CDR2 is FYNNEI in the germline V gene. CDR3 residues: CASGQGVRLFF. The DNA for the CDR3 is TGTGCCAGTGGACAGGGGGTGAGACTGTTTTTT.

The chain has TRBV7-2 and TRBJ2-5; possibly TRBD1 or TRBD2 for D (5 bases each). Germline loops: CDR1 SGHTA, CDR2 FQGNSA. Trimming took 4 bases from V and 5 from J, leaving 11 bases between them. The CDR3 length is 13 residues. DNA of the CDR3: TGTGCCAGCAGCTCCCCGGGGCTGGAGACCCAGTACTTC. It yields the protein CASSSPGLETQYF.

The chain links TRBV6-5 to TRBJ2-1; D not certain. The CDR3 length is 15 residues. Germline V gene data show CDR1 as MNHEY and CDR2 as SVGAGI. V lost 10 bases and J 3 bases, leaving 19 bases between the germline ends. The DNA for the CDR3 is TGTGCCACCGCCCCCCGACTGCGAAACTACAATGAGCAGTTCTTC. Amino acids: CATAPRLRNYNEQFF.

The rearrangement joins TRBV27 to TRBJ1-2; 7 bases match TRBD1. Germline loops: CDR1 MNHEY, CDR2 SMNVEV (reference sequence). The trim removed 10 bases at V and 5 bases at J, leaving 10 bases unmatched. The CDR3 runs 13 residues. The CDR3 protein is CATRTGQNYGYTF. CDR3 in DNA: TGTGCCACTAGGACGGGACAGAATTATGGCTACACCTTC.

This chain links TRBV11-2 with TRBJ2-1, with 12 bases matching TRBD2. V lost 2 bases to trimming and J lost 12 bases; unmatched junction nucleotides: 11. Germline CDR1 SGHAT, CDR2 FQNNGV. The CDR3 extends over 16 amino acids. The CDR3, as DNA: TGTGCCAGCAGCTTAAGACTAGCGGGAGCTAGGGAGTCGCAGTTCTTC. It codes for CASSLRLAGARESQFF.

This clone was seen just once. The genes are TRBV19 and TRBJ1-3; 7 bases match TRBD1. The germline gives CDR1 LNHDA, CDR2 SQIVND (reference sequence). V was clipped by 4 bases and J by 4 bases; unmatched bases: 4. The CDR3 contains 14 residues. The CDR3 DNA reads TGTGCCAGTAGTACCGGGACAGTCGGAAACACCATATATTTT. This encodes CASSTGTVGNTIYF.

The table lists this clone with a count of one. V and J are TRBV19 and TRBJ1-6; D may be TRBD1 (5 bases). V was clipped by 1 base and J by 7 bases, with 5 bases between them. This CDR3 has 13 residues. Germline CDR1 reads LNHDA; CDR2 reads SQIVND (reference sequence). The CDR3 region has the DNA TGTGCCAGTAGTATAGGGGGCAATTCACCCCTCCACTTT. The encoded protein is CASSIGGNSPLHF.

The chain recombines TRBV7-9 with TRBJ2-7; D not resolved. Germline assignment: CDR1 SEHNR and CDR2 FQNEAQ (reference sequence). The CDR3 runs to 16 residues. The ends were cut back, 3 bases at V and 3 bases at J, with 18 bases in the middle. This CDR3 is CASSLIFGDGDYEQYF. The CDR3 DNA reads as TGTGCCAGCAGCTTGATTTTTGGGGATGGGGACTACGAGCAGTACTTC.

The chain uses TRBV6-5 and TRBJ2-5; D is possibly TRBD1 or TRBD2 (6 bases each). This CDR3 is built from 14 residues. Deletions cut 2 bases from V and 1 base from J, with 8 bases between. Germline V gene lookup returns CDR1 MNHEY and CDR2 SVGAGI. CDR3 nucleotides: TGTGCCAGCAGTTACGGGGGGCCCCAAGAGACCCAGTACTTC. Translated, it gives CASSYGGPQETQYF.

The J gene is TRBJ1-5, the V gene TRBV6-5; the D is unclear. The germline V gene encodes CDR1 MNHEY and CDR2 SVGAGI. The CDR3 sequence is 13 residues long. The V end lost 8 bases, the J end lost 5 bases, and 13 bases lay between the germline ends. The CDR3 nucleotides are TGTGCCAGCTCAAGGGCTAGGGATCAGCCCCAGCATTTT. It encodes CASSRARDQPQHF.

The chain has TRBV15 and TRBJ1-1, with D perhaps matching TRBD1 (5 bases). V was shortened by 1 base and J by 6 bases, with 9 bases between the two germline ends. The germline V gene encodes CDR1 LNHNV and CDR2 YYDKDF (reference sequence). This CDR3 region has 13 residues. CDR3 in amino acids: CATSRGPGAEAFF. DNA of the CDR3: TGTGCCACCAGCAGAGGCCCGGGGGCTGAAGCTTTCTTT.

This rearrangement joins TRBV10-3 to TRBJ2-1; 11 bases agree with TRBD2. CDR3 size: 17 residues. With 6 bases clipped from V and 1 base from J, the junction kept 8 bases outside the gene matches. Germline-derived CDR1 and CDR2 are ENHRY and SYGVKD. CDR3 residues: CAIRGTSGDLSYNEQFF. In DNA, the CDR3 is TGTGCCATCAGAGGGACTAGCGGAGATTTATCCTACAATGAGCAGTTCTTC.

V gene TRBV27 combines with J gene TRBJ1-2; 8 nucleotides agree with TRBD1. V lost 2 bases to trimming and J lost 6 bases; unmatched junction nucleotides: 2. The CDR3 totals 13 residues. Per the germline V gene, CDR1 is MNHEY and CDR2 is SMNVEV (reference sequence). DNA of the CDR3: TGTGCCAGCAGTTTAAGACAGGGGAATGGCTACACCTTC. It is translated as CASSLRQGNGYTF.

V is TRBV6-1 and J is TRBJ1-5, with 7 bases identical to TRBD1. V was pared by 5 bases and J by 6 bases, with 7 bases of the junction left unmatched. The germline V gene has CDR1 MNHNS and CDR2 SASEGT. The CDR3 totals 14 residues. The CDR3 spells CASSTDRVGQPQHF. The CDR3, as DNA: TGTGCCAGCAGTACCGACAGGGTAGGTCAGCCCCAGCATTTT.

In the case of this clone: One junction end disagrees with the germline gene, perhaps due to a read error. The chain employs TRBV15 and TRBJ1-2; D uncertain. There are 15 residues in the CDR3. CDR1 and CDR2 from the germline V gene are LNHNV and YYDKDF (reference sequence). The CDR3 DNA reads TGTGCCACCAGAAGAGACATGGCAGCTATATATGGCTACACCTTC. Residues: CATRRDMAAIYGYTF. The variable domain in full, with the rest retrieved from reference TRBV15 and TRBJ1-2, is DAMVIQNPRYQVTQFGKPVTLSCSQTLNHNVMYWYQQKSSQAPKLLFHYYDKDFNNEADTPDNFQSRRPNTSFCFLDIRSPGLGDTAMYLCATRRDMAAIYGYTFGSGTRLTVV.

The chain couples TRBV20-1 to TRBJ2-1; D unresolved. CDR1 DFQATT and CDR2 SNEGSKA come from the germline V gene (reference sequence). There are 11 residues in the CDR3. Trimming stripped 5 bases from V and 7 bases from J, with 9 bases between. CDR3 DNA: TGCAGTGCTCACCAGACGAATGAGCAGTTCTTC. Its protein is CSAHQTNEQFF.

This clone was observed once. Given a much more abundant clone one base away, this may be a read error. The sample carries other DNA sequences with the same CDR3. The gene calls are TRBV4-2 and TRBJ1-1; D not certain. The V end lost 4 bases, the J end lost 2 bases, and 11 bases lay between the germline ends. This CDR3 is 14 amino acids long. Germline-derived CDR1 and CDR2 are LGHNA and YNFKEQ. The CDR3 nucleotides read TGTGCCAGCAGCCGAAGATCTGGAAACACTGAAGCTTTCTTT. Its translation: CASSRRSGNTEAFF.

This chain uses TRBV4-2 with TRBJ2-3, with 10 bases lining up with TRBD2. The V gene end was trimmed by 0 bases and the J gene end by 5 bases; junction bases not matched to a gene: 5. The V gene's germline CDR1 is LGHNA and CDR2 YNFKEQ. The length of the CDR3 is 16 residues. The CDR3 loop reads CASSQEGTSVVDTQYF. As DNA, the CDR3 is TGTGCCAGCAGCCAAGAGGGGACTAGCGTTGTAGATACGCAGTATTTT.

This clone was recorded once. The chain uses TRBV7-9 and TRBJ2-5; a possible D gene is TRBD2 (5 bases). This CDR3 region has 15 residues. V was shortened by 0 bases and J by 5 bases, with 13 bases between the two germline ends. The germline CDR1 and CDR2 sequences are SEHNR and FQNEAQ (reference sequence). DNA for the CDR3: TGTGCCAGCAGCTTAGCGGTCATAAGGGAGGAGACCCAGTACTTC. Translation gives CASSLAVIREETQYF.

This chain connects TRBV11-2 to TRBJ2-3, with D possibly being TRBD2 (6 bases). This CDR3 contains 13 residues. V was trimmed by 7 bases and J by 6 bases, leaving 14 bases between them. The germline V gene has CDR1 SGHAT and CDR2 FQNNGV. The CDR3 region has the DNA TGTGCCAGCAACGGAGGGTGGGGGGATACGCAGTATTTT. This gives the protein CASNGGWGDTQYF.

The chain combines TRBV18 with TRBJ2-1; D gene uncertain. CDR3 size: 17 residues. Germline CDR1 reads KGHSH; CDR2 reads LQKENI. V was shortened by 1 base and J by 0 bases, with 13 bases between the two germline ends. For the CDR3, the DNA is TGTGCCAGCTCACCACGGCTGGCCGCCAGCTCCTACAATGAGCAGTTCTTC. It specifies CASSPRLAASSYNEQFF.

The chain combines TRBV15 with TRBJ2-1; TRBD1 might be the D (6 bases). The CDR3 contains 15 residues. Germline CDR1 reads LNHNV; CDR2 reads YYDKDF (reference sequence). Between the trimmed V and J ends, which lost 5 bases and 9 bases, there was a span of 20 bases. The CDR3 reads CATSPVGTVGGEQFF. CDR3 in DNA: TGTGCCACCAGCCCCGTCGGGACCGTAGGGGGTGAGCAGTTCTTC.

This clone was detected once. The chain employs TRBV15 and TRBJ1-5, with 7 bases lining up with TRBD1. The CDR3 is 16 residues long. Germline lookup yields CDR1 LNHNV and CDR2 YYDKDF (reference sequence). J was trimmed by 2 bases and V by 0 bases; bases with no gene match: 4. In DNA, the CDR3 is TGTGCCACCAGCAGAGATAACACAGGGGGCAATCAGCCCCAGCATTTT. It is translated as CATSRDNTGGNQPQHF. Full variable domain (rest looked up from reference TRBV15 and TRBJ1-5): DAMVIQNPRYQVTQFGKPVTLSCSQTLNHNVMYWYQQKSSQAPKLLFHYYDKDFNNEADTPDNFQSRRPNTSFCFLDIRSPGLGDTAMYLCATSRDNTGGNQPQHFGDGTRLSIL.

The V gene is TRBV27, the J gene TRBJ2-5; D is perhaps TRBD2 (5 bases). The CDR3 consists of 14 residues. The V gene lost 2 bases and the J gene lost 5 bases, with 12 bases spanning the gap. Germline CDR1 and CDR2: MNHEY and SMNVEV (reference sequence). The CDR3 nucleotides are TGTGCCAGCAGTTTACGTACCTCGGGGGAGACCCAGTACTTC. This sequence encodes CASSLRTSGETQYF.

This chain links TRBV9 with TRBJ2-3, with 9 bases aligning to TRBD2. Unmatched junction bases numbered 3, after V lost 1 base and J lost 3 bases. The germline V gene has CDR1 SGDLS and CDR2 YYNGEE. The CDR3 covers 15 residues. The CDR3 DNA reads as TGTGCCAGCAGCGTAACCAGCGGGGGGACAGATACGCAGTATTTT. This gives the protein CASSVTSGGTDTQYF.

The chain carries TRBV11-2 and TRBJ1-3; a possible D gene is TRBD1 (5 bases). Trimming removed 1 base from V and 3 bases from J, with 13 bases in between. CDR1 is SGHAT, CDR2 FQNNGV, per germline. This CDR3 contains 16 residues. CDR3 region: CASSLGAGISGNTIYF. The DNA for the CDR3 is TGTGCCAGCAGCTTAGGTGCAGGGATAAGTGGAAACACCATATATTTT.

V and J are TRBV6-1 and TRBJ1-1, with D uncertain. V lost 1 base and J lost 1, with 10 bases in between. Per the germline V gene, CDR1 is MNHNS and CDR2 is SASEGT. This CDR3 contains 15 residues. The CDR3 sequence is CASSEVGLKNTEAFF. CDR3 bases: TGTGCCAGCAGTGAAGTTGGACTGAAGAACACTGAAGCTTTCTTT.